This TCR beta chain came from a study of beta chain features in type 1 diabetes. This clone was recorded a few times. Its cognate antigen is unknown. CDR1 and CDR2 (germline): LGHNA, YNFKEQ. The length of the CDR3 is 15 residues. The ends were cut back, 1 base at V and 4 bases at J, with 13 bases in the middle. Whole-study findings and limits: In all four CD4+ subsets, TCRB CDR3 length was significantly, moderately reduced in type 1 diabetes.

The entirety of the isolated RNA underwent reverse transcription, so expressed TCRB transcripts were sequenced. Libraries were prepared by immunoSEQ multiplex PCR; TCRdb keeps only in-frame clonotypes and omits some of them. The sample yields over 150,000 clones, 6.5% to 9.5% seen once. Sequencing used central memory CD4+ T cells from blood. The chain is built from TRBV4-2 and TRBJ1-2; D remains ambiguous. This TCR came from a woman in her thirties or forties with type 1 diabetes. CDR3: CASSQARALTYGYTF. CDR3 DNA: TGTGCCAGCAGCCAAGCGCGGGCCCTCACCTATGGCTACACCTTC.